These T cell receptor beta chains were read from a single sample in a study of Tregs in tolerant kidney transplant recipients. Data came from immunoSEQ multiplex PCR; TCRdb stores just in-frame clones and leaves some out. This table holds under 300,000 clones, about 80% found once. Sequenced: CD4+ T cells from blood. The receptors here all came from a human donor in good health. The CDR3 runs from the conserved cysteine through the conserved F or W. Each record gives: V gene, J gene, clone size, D gene, CDR3 DNA, CDR3 protein. A D gene is named only where the DNA matches it firmly. For some rows the clone size is stated as once, few or many, or as a class when expanded; others skip it.

TRBV6-6	TRBJ2-5	once	.	TGTGCCAGCAGTTACGGTCGAATGGAAGAGACCCAGTACTTC	CASSYGRMEETQYF
TRBV4-1	TRBJ2-1	.	.	TGCGCCAGCAGCCAAATCCAACTAGTTTCGAGATTTTATGAGCAGTTCTTC	CASSQIQLVSRFYEQFF
TRBV9	TRBJ1-1	.	TRBD1	TGTGCCAGCAGCCCCCGGGACAGGGTGAACACTGAAGCTTTCTTT	CASSPRDRVNTEAFF
TRBV7-9	TRBJ2-3	.	.	TGTGCCAGCAGCTTAGCGAGAACATGGGCTAGCACAGATACGCAGTATTTT	CASSLARTWASTDTQYF
TRBV7-9	TRBJ2-1	.	.	TGTGCCAGCAGCTCCCGTATTGAACGCTACAATGAGCAGTTCTTC	CASSSRIERYNEQFF
TRBV19	TRBJ1-2	.	TRBD1	TGTGCCTGCCAGAGGGGACAGGGGATCTATGGCTACACCTTC	CACQRGQGIYGYTF
TRBV29-1	TRBJ2-5	.	.	TGCAGCGTTGAACCTGGGCCAGAGACCCAGTACTTC	CSVEPGPETQYF
TRBV27	TRBJ1-5	.	.	TGTGCCAGCAGTCCCACAGGCCGGGGAACAGATCAGCCCCAGCATTTT	CASSPTGRGTDQPQHF
TRBV18	TRBJ1-2	.	TRBD1	TGTGCCAGCTCACGCGGGACAGGGGCCCCATATGGCTACACCTTC	CASSRGTGAPYGYTF
TRBV5-1	TRBJ2-5	.	.	TGCGCCAGCAGCGGCGTGGGGAGTGGGGAGACCCAGTACTTC	CASSGVGSGETQYF
TRBV29-1	TRBJ2-3	.	.	TGCAGCGGAAACAGGGTTCCCTCAGATACGCAGTATTTT	CSGNRVPSDTQYF
TRBV7-3	TRBJ2-5	.	.	TGTGCCAGCAGCTTAACGGCCGGATCCTGGGAGACCCAGTACTTC	CASSLTAGSWETQYF
TRBV29-1	TRBJ2-6	.	.	TGCAGCGTTGAAGATCGGCGGCAGGGGAGCTCTGGGGCCAACGTCCTGACTTTC	CSVEDRRQGSSGANVLTF
TRBV11-2	TRBJ1-1	.	.	TGTGCCAGCAGCTTTTCGGAGAACACTGAAGCTTTCTTT	CASSFSENTEAFF
TRBV30	TRBJ2-3	once	TRBD2	TGTGCCTGGAGTTTCCTAGCGGCGAGCACAGATACGCAGTATTTT	CAWSFLAASTDTQYF
TRBV29-1	TRBJ2-6	.	.	TGCAGCGTTAGCTCTGGGGCCAACGTCCTGACTTTC	CSVSSGANVLTF
TRBV19	TRBJ2-7	.	TRBD1	TGTGCCAGCTCAGTCAGACAGGGAACACACGAGCAGTACTTC	CASSVRQGTHEQYF